Described below is a single T cell receptor (beta chain) sequence and its context. This clone was seen once. The specificity of this receptor is unknown. No base quality values were provided; no much bigger clone lies one nucleotide off. Other DNA sequences in the same sample also yield this CDR3. This specimen belongs to a study of shared clonotypes between healthy human individuals (dated by TCRdb to 2020 to 2022). Broadly, across the study: The cohort included a few men and a couple of women between 18 and 49 years of age. For each donor, CD4 naive and CD4 memory were each given three plates, CD8 naive was given two plates, and CD8 memory was given one plate. Different laboratories and diverse techniques were used to prepare libraries and sequence TCR repertoires, to increase sequencing depth and limit assay-specific biases. Per donor, leukapheresis produced somewhere between about 0.94 and 8.9 billion PBMCs. To estimate repertoire size and how much clonotypes are shared between individuals, the study performed deep sequencing of blood TCR repertoires from a handful of healthy adults. Findings and caveats that apply to the study as a whole: Incomplete sequencing was indicated by rarefaction of sorted-subset datasets, despite the large sequencing depth. Sharing across several donors was observed for around 4.8% of naive CD4, 3% to 3.5% of naive CD8, about 2.3% of memory CD4, and around 0.4% of memory CD8 clonotypes. Because the study included a small number of donors, the genetic and exposure-history diversity represented was limited. Naive subsets generally had larger estimated clonotype richness than memory subsets did. Sampling was restricted to blood, and TCR repertoires in tissue are likely to differ from TCR repertoires in blood. Pairwise subsampling indicated that sequencing depth was expected to affect the degree of clonotype sharing among donors. Clonotypes shared by all four sorted-subset donors showed higher generation probabilities than non-shared clonotypes.

At the junction V is shortened by 1 base and J by 5 bases, with 6 bases in between. Counted from cysteine to phenylalanine, this CDR3 has 13 amino acids. Of the read, only the CDR3 DNA is kept; its 39 bases are in frame from base 1. CDR1 and CDR2, looked up from the germline V gene, are SGHRS and YFSETQ. Using the deep immunoSEQ assay, TCR CDR3 regions were amplified from genomic DNA by multiplex PCR. Extracted genomic DNA from each cell subset was spread evenly across all wells of several immunoSEQ 96-well plates, with each plate serving as a replicate. For sorted subsets, 200 to 250 ng of genomic DNA, equivalent to about 30,000 T cell genomes, went into each replicate PCR. Purified libraries were measured with a Qubit 3.0 fluorometer, size-checked on a Bioanalyzer 2100, and measured again with the KAPA Library Quantification kit. Every immunoSEQ 96-well plate was sequenced on a dedicated single-read 150-cycle Illumina NextSeq 550 flow cell. The source study handled its data this way. The immunoSEQ output contained only junctional sequences without quality scores, so filtering could not match that applied to full-length reads. To assign V/J genes and CDR3, sequences were annotated using PyIR, a Python wrapper for IgBLAST v1.9, with IMGT germline references. Reads were filtered out if the reads had weak V/J assignments (E-value above 1e-6), no CDR3, stop codons, out-of-frame junctions, or ambiguous translated residues. V3J clonotypes were defined as sequences sharing an identical inferred V gene, J gene, and CDR3 amino acid sequence. The percentage overlap between two repertoires was calculated by dividing the number of shared unique clonotypes by the size of the smaller repertoire. Repertoire richness was assessed with RTK rarefaction, the Chao1 estimator, and Recon v2.1 estimates of unobserved clonotypes. Generation probabilities were computed with OLGA for all TCRbeta clonotypes obtained by the gDNA method from several donors. In its TCRdb copy, this immuneACCESS table keeps in-frame sequences only and misses some clones. Where compared with another copy, unresolved V genes explain less than half of these, and the others have no known cause. The V and J calls and the clone size are those of that table, but D and trimming were determined from the DNA. This sample gives more than 900,000 clones in total; 75% to 80% of them show up just once. Of the sample, more than 0.55% is held by the ten largest clones.

The donors were healthy, HIV-negative adults who had no recently reported acute infections or vaccinations. Only Caucasian adults living in Nashville, Tennessee, USA were represented among the donors. CD4+ T cells were enriched by magnetic negative selection, after which naive cells were positively selected on CD45RA and the negative fraction was taken as the memory subset. After blood collection by leukapheresis, PBMCs were isolated using Ficoll-Histopaque density gradient centrifugation and then cryopreserved in the vapor phase of liquid nitrogen. Purity and quantity of every magnetically sorted T cell population were checked by analytical flow cytometry. Each sorted fraction had its genomic DNA isolated and then quantified by UV absorbance on a Nanodrop 2000c.

This sequence uses TRBV5-1 and TRBJ2-2, with the D gene uncertain. The receptor's source is a young man in good health. Some clones in this sample may be carry-over from other donors' samples. The specimen was memory CD4+ T cells from PBMCs. The cell subset or site label here, explained by the study, means: CD45RA-negative fraction. The CDR3 loop reads CASSLSGTGELFF. The sequenced DNA: TGCGCCAGCAGCTTGAGTGGGACCGGGGAGCTGTTTTTT.